This T cell receptor (beta chain) was profiled in a study of identifying expanded T cells in peripheral blood. Comment on this clone: Its antigen remains unidentified.

General study results and limits: Across healthy donors, higher total template counts meant significantly greater roughly two-week count variance. Technical replicates showed 0.9 to 1.5 changed clones; approximately 2 weeks 15 to 20; four weeks 19.

The method was immunoSEQ multiplex PCR; TCRdb's version includes in-frame clones alone and lacks a portion of them. The sample has 97,000 or so clones; about 87% are singletons. CDR3 length: 14 residues. Germline V lookup: CDR1 LNHDA, CDR2 SQIVND (reference sequence). Unmatched junction bases numbered 9, after V lost 6 bases and J lost 5 bases. The chain uses TRBV19 and TRBJ2-7; 8 bases are shared with TRBD1. The sequenced sample consisted of blood. The clonotype originates from a person aged 18-70 years in good health. DNA for the CDR3: TGTGCCAGTAGCCTCCGGCAGGGGGCCCACGAGCAGTACTTC. It translates to CASSLRQGAHEQYF.